A single sample gave rise to the 4 T cell receptor beta chains below, sequenced in a study of T cell responses to AZD1222 COVID-19 vaccine. Profiled with immunoSEQ multiplex PCR; TCRdb holds only in-frame clones, not every one. This sample has 68,000 or so clones; 88% occur once, and the top ten carry roughly 8%. The sequences come from peripheral blood, collected on day 0 of AZD1222 vaccination. These receptor sequences come from an adult in good health.

This chain links TRBV28 with TRBJ1-5; possibly TRBD1 for D (5 bases). Trimming left V 0 bases short and J 0 bases short, with 6 bases between. Germline V lookup: CDR1 MDHEN, CDR2 SYDVKM. The CDR3 totals 15 residues. The CDR3 loop reads CASSLWGGSNQPQHF. In DNA, the CDR3 is TGTGCCAGCAGTTTATGGGGGGGTAGCAATCAGCCCCAGCATTTT.

This clone was picked up one time. The chain is built from TRBV7-2 and TRBJ2-7, with 10 bases lining up with TRBD2. The V gene's germline CDR1 is SGHTA and CDR2 FQGNSA. CDR3 length: 16 residues. J was trimmed by 2 bases and V by 0 bases; bases with no gene match: 4. The CDR3 DNA sequence: TGTGCCAGCAGCTTAGCGCAGCGGGAGGGCCCCTACGAGCAGTACTTC. Translation gives CASSLAQREGPYEQYF.

This chain joins TRBV12-3 or TRBV12-4 and TRBJ1-2; D is uncertain. This CDR3 is 12 amino acids long. Between the trimmed V and J ends, which lost 3 bases and 4 bases, there was a span of 6 bases. The CDR3 coding sequence is TGTGCCAGCAGTTTCGCAGGCTATGGCTACACCTTC. This translates into CASSFAGYGYTF.

The CDR3: CASSPTGLDRGYGYTF. The CDR3 bases are TGCGCCAGCAGCCCCACGGGGTTAGACAGGGGCTATGGCTACACCTTC. This chain connects TRBV4-1 to TRBJ1-2; the match to TRBD1 covers 8 bases. CDR1 MGHRA and CDR2 YSYEKL come from the germline V gene. Germline trimming cut 4 bases from V and 4 bases from J; bases unmatched to any gene: 11. This CDR3 is 16 amino acids long.